The 18 T cell receptor beta chains reported below all come from one sample, sequenced in a study of T-cell reconstitution after alpha-beta-depleted transplantation in children. A TCRbeta library incorporating unique molecular identifiers was prepared. MiXCR, run by TCRdb on the PCR reads, gives a single entry per CDR3 protein. The table has fewer than 350,000 distinct CDR3 sequences, roughly a tenth seen once. The material was PBMCs, obtained before TCRalphabeta/CD19-depleted stem cell transplant. The receptors shown here come from a boy younger than two with acute myeloid leukemia, due to receive a stem cell transplant.

Note on this clonotype: A read error may explain this, as a much larger clone is one base away. The chain links TRBV7-3 to TRBJ2-1; maybe TRBD2 (6 bases). CDR1 is SGHTA and CDR2 is FQGTGA in the germline V gene. CDR3 length equals 14 residues. V was clipped by 2 bases and J by 6 bases, with 11 bases between them. CDR3 sequence: CASSLDGGANEQFF. Written as DNA, the CDR3 is TGTGCCAGCAGCTTAGACGGAGGGGCCAATGAGCAGTTCTTC.

V is TRBV4-3 and J is TRBJ2-5; perhaps D is TRBD1 or TRBD2 (5 bases each). CDR1 and CDR2 (germline): LGHNA, YSLEER. The CDR3 is made up of 15 amino acids. Trimming pared 1 base from V and 2 bases from J, leaving 11 bases between. CDR3 nucleotides: TGCGCCAGCAGCCAAGGGGGGTCCCTTCAAGAGACCCAGTACTTC. Translation gives CASSQGGSLQETQYF.

As regards this clonotype: This clone may be a read error of a much larger clone one base away. Lacking the conserved final phenylalanine or tryptophan, this CDR3 likely reflects a read error. V is TRBV5-4 and J is TRBJ2-1; D remains unclear. Trimming removed 3 bases at V and 6 bases at J, with 10 bases between. Germline CDR1 SGHNT, CDR2 YYREEE (reference sequence). The CDR3 extends over 13 amino acids. The CDR3 protein is CASSWDRPNEQFS. CDR3 nucleotides: TGTGCCAGCAGCTGGGATCGGCCCAATGAGCAGTTCTCC.

In this sample, this clonotype turned up many times. V gene TRBV28 combines with J gene TRBJ1-6; 7 positions agree with TRBD1. CDR3 length: 14 amino acids. Trimming at V came to 2 bases and at J to 10 bases, leaving 5 bases not matched to a gene. Per germline, CDR1 MDHEN and CDR2 SYDVKM. Written as DNA, the CDR3 is TGTGCCAGCAGTTTAGCCCAGGGGGGGTCACCCCTCCACTTT. Translation: CASSLAQGGSPLHF.

The chain links TRBV12-3 or TRBV12-4 to TRBJ2-3, with TRBD1 matching over 7 bases. Trimming at V came to 6 bases and at J to 6 bases, leaving 9 bases not matched to a gene. This CDR3 has 14 residues. The CDR3 nucleotides are TGTGCCAGCAGAAGACGACAGGGTGGGGATACGCAGTATTTT. Translating gives CASRRRQGGDTQYF.

This clonotype has ten or more counts. The genes are TRBV5-1 and TRBJ2-7; 8 bases are shared with TRBD1. The V gene end was trimmed by 3 bases and the J gene end by 5 bases; junction bases not matched to a gene: 4. This CDR3 comprises 13 residues. Per germline, CDR1 SGHRS and CDR2 YFSETQ. CDR3 protein: CASSYGQGDEQYF. Written as DNA, the CDR3 is TGCGCCAGCAGCTATGGACAGGGCGACGAGCAGTACTTC.

In this sample, this clonotype turned up a few times. The CDR3 sequence is CASSAFSGPQPSSYNSPLHF. In nucleotides, the CDR3 is TGTGCCAGCAGTGCCTTTTCCGGGCCTCAACCTAGCTCCTATAATTCACCCCTCCACTTT. The chain uses TRBV6-4 and TRBJ1-6; D not certain. Trimming left V 4 bases short and J 0 bases short, with 22 bases between. The CDR3 is made up of 20 amino acids. From germline, CDR1 is MRHNA and CDR2 SNTAGT.

This clonotype was observed many times. This rearrangement joins TRBV5-5 to TRBJ1-2, with 9 bases that match TRBD1. Germline-derived CDR1 and CDR2 are SGHKS and YYEKEE (reference sequence). V lost 4 bases to trimming and J lost 2 bases; unmatched junction nucleotides: 6. There are 15 residues in the CDR3. In DNA form, the CDR3 reads TGTGCCAGCAGCGCAGCCGGGACAGGGAACTATGGCTACACCTTC. The encoded protein is CASSAAGTGNYGYTF.

The table lists this clonotype with many counts. CDR3 protein: CATSDRNGNQPQHF. Here the CDR3 DNA reads TGTGCCACCAGTGATCGCAATGGGAATCAGCCCCAGCATTTT. The genes are TRBV24-1 and TRBJ1-5; D gene ambiguous. Germline V lookup: CDR1 KGHDR, CDR2 SFDVKD. CDR3 size: 14 residues. Trimming left V 3 bases short and J 4 bases short, with 9 bases between.

At least ten counts were recorded for this clonotype. The chain has TRBV28 and TRBJ2-3; no clear D. The CDR3 length is 13 residues. V dropped 6 bases and J dropped 0 bases, with 7 bases sitting between them. From germline, CDR1 is MDHEN and CDR2 SYDVKM. CDR3 coding DNA: TGTGCCAGCAGCGAAGACAGCACAGATACGCAGTATTTT. It encodes CASSEDSTDTQYF.

This clonotype was observed a few times. This chain links TRBV7-9 with TRBJ2-7; weak D call: TRBD1 (6 bases). This CDR3 has 17 amino acids. Germline-derived CDR1 and CDR2 are SEHNR and FQNEAQ (reference sequence). The ends were cut back, 0 bases at V and 3 bases at J, with 18 bases in the middle. The CDR3 loop is CASSLAPLDRGDYEQYF. CDR3 DNA: TGTGCCAGCAGCTTAGCGCCTTTGGACAGAGGGGACTACGAGCAGTACTTC.

This clonotype was detected ten times or more. The chain has TRBV20-1 and TRBJ2-7, with no clear D. Germline CDR1 DFQATT, CDR2 SNEGSKA (reference sequence). The ends were cut back, 3 bases at V and 4 bases at J, with 7 bases in the middle. This CDR3 has 11 amino acids. CDR3 sequence (DNA): TGCAGTGCTAGTAAGGAATACGAGCAGTACTTC. Its translation: CSASKEYEQYF.

The chain recombines TRBV7-2 with TRBJ2-7; D possibly matches TRBD1 or TRBD2 (5 bases each). CDR1 and CDR2 from the germline V gene are SGHTA and FQGNSA. V lost 1 base and J 2 bases, leaving 9 bases between the germline ends. The length of the CDR3 is 14 residues. CDR3 protein: CASSLGDQTYEQYF. As DNA, the CDR3 is TGTGCCAGCAGCTTAGGGGACCAGACCTACGAGCAGTACTTC.

The chain joins TRBV30 to TRBJ1-2; weak D call: TRBD1 (6 bases). Trimming took off 3 bases at V and 5 bases at J, with 7 bases between the two ends. Germline V gene lookup returns CDR1 GTSNPN and CDR2 SVGIG (reference sequence). The CDR3 totals 11 residues. The CDR3 DNA sequence: TGTGCCTGGAGCGGACAGTATGGCTACACCTTC. Its translation is CAWSGQYGYTF.

As regards this clonotype: A much larger clone lies a single base off, so this may be a read error. The chain recombines TRBV5-1 with TRBJ2-2, with 16 bases fitting TRBD2. CDR1 and CDR2 from the germline V gene are SGHRS and YFSETQ. The CDR3 is made up of 16 amino acids. CDR3 sequence: CAISPGLAGGPGELFF. The CDR3 nucleotides are TGCGCCATCAGCCCGGGACTAGCGGGGGGGCCCGGGGAGCTGTTTTTT.

This clonotype was recorded many times. The chain joins TRBV7-9 to TRBJ2-2, with D possibly TRBD1 on 8 matching bases. This CDR3 comprises 16 residues. CDR1 SEHNR and CDR2 FQNEAQ come from the germline V gene (reference sequence). The V gene lost 5 bases and the J gene lost 9 bases, with 22 bases spanning the gap. As DNA, the CDR3 is TGTGCCAGCAGCCCCCCCAGCACAGGGGGACTACGGGAGCTGTTTTTT. Amino acids: CASSPPSTGGLRELFF. The whole variable domain, remainder taken from reference TRBV7-9 and TRBJ2-2, is DTGVSQNPRHKITKRGQNVTFRCDPISEHNRLYWYRQTLGQGPEFLTYFQNEAQLEKSRLLSDRFSAERPKGSFSTLEIQRTEQGDSAMYLCASSPPSTGGLRELFFGEGSRLTVL.

This clonotype came up many times. The chain joins TRBV6-6 to TRBJ2-7; 7 bases agree with TRBD1. This CDR3 has 13 residues. Germline values: CDR1 MNHNY, CDR2 SVGAGI (reference sequence). With 7 bases clipped from V and 2 bases from J, the junction kept 5 bases outside the gene matches. The CDR3: CASTGQYPYEQYF. DNA for the CDR3: TGTGCCAGCACGGGACAGTACCCCTACGAGCAGTACTTC.

This clonotype was seen at least ten times. V usage is TRBV9 and J usage is TRBJ2-7, with TRBD2 identical over 13 bases. Trimming cost V 4 bases and J 6 bases; bases outside gene matches: 7. In germline, CDR1 is SGDLS, CDR2 YYNGEE. The CDR3 spans 15 residues. The CDR3 DNA reads TGTGCCAGCAGCCCCGGACTAGCGGGAGCCCCCGAGCAGTACTTC. Protein sequence: CASSPGLAGAPEQYF.